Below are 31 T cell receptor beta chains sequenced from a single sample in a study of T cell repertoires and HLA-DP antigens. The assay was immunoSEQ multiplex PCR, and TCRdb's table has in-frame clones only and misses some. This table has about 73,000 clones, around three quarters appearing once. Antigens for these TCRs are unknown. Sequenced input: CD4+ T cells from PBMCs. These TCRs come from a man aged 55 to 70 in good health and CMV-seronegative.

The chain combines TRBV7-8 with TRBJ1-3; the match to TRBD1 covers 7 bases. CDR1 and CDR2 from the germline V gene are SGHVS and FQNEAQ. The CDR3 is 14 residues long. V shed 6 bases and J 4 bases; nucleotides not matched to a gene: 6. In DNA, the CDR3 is TGTGCCAGCAGATCGACAGGGTTAGGAAACACCATATATTTT. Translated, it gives CASRSTGLGNTIYF.

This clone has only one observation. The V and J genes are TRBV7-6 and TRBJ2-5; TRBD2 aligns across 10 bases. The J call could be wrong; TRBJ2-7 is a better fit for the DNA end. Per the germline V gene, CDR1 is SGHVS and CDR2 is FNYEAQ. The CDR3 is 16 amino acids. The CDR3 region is CASSVSPSGGAGEQYF. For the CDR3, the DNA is TGTGCCAGCAGCGTGAGCCCAAGCGGGGGGGCGGGCGAGCAGTACTTC.

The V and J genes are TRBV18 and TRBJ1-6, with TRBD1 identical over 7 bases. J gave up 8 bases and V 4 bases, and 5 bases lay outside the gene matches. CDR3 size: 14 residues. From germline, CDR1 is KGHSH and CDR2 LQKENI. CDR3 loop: CASSQTGSDSPLHF. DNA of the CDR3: TGTGCCAGCTCACAGACAGGGAGCGATTCACCCCTCCACTTT.

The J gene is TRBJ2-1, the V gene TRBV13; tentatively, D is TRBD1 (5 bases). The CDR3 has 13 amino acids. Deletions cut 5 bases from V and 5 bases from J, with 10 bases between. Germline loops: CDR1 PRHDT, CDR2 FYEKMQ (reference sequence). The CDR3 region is CASSPWTNNEQFF. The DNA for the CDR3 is TGTGCCAGCAGCCCCTGGACAAACAATGAGCAGTTCTTC.

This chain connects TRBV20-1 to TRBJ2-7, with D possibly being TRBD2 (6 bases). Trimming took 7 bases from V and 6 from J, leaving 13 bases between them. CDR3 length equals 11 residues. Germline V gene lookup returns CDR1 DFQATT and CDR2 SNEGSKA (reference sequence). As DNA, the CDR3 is TGCAGTGATGAAATGGAGGGCGAGCAGTACGTC. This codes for CSDEMEGEQYV.

CDR3 DNA sequence: TGTGCCAGCAGTTACTCGCCGGGGGCGCGAGTTTACGAGCAGTACTTC. It specifies CASSYSPGARVYEQYF. This chain connects TRBV6-5 to TRBJ2-7; D assignment may be TRBD1 or TRBD2 (6 bases each). The CDR3 totals 16 residues. Between the trimmed V and J ends, which lost 0 bases and 4 bases, there was a span of 16 bases. In germline, CDR1 is MNHEY, CDR2 SVGAGI.

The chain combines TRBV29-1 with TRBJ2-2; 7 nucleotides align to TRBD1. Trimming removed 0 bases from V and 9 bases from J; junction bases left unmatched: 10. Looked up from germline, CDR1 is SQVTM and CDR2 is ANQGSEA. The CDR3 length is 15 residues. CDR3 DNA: TGCAGCGTTGAAGATTGGGCCACAGGGGCCAGGGAGCTGTTTTTT. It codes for CSVEDWATGARELFF.

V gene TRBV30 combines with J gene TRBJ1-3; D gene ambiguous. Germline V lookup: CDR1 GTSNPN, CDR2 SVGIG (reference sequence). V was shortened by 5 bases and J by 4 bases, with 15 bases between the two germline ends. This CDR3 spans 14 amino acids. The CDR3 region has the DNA TGTGCCTGGGCTATTTTCCGGACGGGAAACACCATATATTTT. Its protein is CAWAIFRTGNTIYF.

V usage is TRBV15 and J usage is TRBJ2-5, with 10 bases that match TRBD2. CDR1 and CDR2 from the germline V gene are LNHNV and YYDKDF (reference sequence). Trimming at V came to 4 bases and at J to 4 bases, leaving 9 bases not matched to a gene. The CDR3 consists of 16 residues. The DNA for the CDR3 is TGTGCCACCAGCACCGCGACTAGCGGGTTTCTAGAGACCCAGTACTTC. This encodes CATSTATSGFLETQYF.

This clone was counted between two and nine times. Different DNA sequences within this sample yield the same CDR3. CDR3 region: CASSLASDNEQFF. The CDR3 coding sequence is TGTGCCAGCAGCTTAGCCTCGGACAATGAGCAGTTCTTC. The chain couples TRBV7-2 to TRBJ2-1; D is unclear. Germline V lookup: CDR1 SGHTA, CDR2 FQGNSA. V lost 0 bases, J lost 5 bases, and 5 bases lay in between. This CDR3 comprises 13 residues.

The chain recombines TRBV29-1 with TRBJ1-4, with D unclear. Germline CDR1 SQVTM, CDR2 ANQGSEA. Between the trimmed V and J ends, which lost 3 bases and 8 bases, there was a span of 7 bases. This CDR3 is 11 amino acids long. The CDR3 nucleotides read TGCAGCGTTGACCAGAAAGAAAAACTGTTTTTT. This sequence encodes CSVDQKEKLFF. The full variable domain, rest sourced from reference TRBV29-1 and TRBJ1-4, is SAVISQKPSRDICQRGTSLTIQCQVDSQVTMMFWYRQQPGQSLTLIATANQGSEATYESGFVIDKFPISRPNLTFSTLTVSNMSPEDSSIYLCSVDQKEKLFFGSGTQLSVL.

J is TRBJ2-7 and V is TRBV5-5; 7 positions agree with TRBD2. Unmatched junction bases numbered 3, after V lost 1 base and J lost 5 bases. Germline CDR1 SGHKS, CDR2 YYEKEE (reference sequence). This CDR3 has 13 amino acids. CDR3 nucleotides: TGTGCCAGCAGCTTGCCCGGGGGGAACGAGCAGTACGTC. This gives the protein CASSLPGGNEQYV.

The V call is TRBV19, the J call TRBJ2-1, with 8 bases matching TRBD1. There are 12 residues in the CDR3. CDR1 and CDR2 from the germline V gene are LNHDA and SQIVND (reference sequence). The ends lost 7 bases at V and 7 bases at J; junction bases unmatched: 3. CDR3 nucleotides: TGTGCCAGTAACCACAGGGGGAATGAGCAGTTCTTC. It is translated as CASNHRGNEQFF.

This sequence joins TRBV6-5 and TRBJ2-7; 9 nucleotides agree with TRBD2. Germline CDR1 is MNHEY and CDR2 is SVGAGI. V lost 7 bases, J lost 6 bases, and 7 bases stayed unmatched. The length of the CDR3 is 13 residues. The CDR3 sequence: CASNLAGNGEQYV. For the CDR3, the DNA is TGTGCCAGCAATCTAGCGGGGAATGGCGAGCAGTACGTC.

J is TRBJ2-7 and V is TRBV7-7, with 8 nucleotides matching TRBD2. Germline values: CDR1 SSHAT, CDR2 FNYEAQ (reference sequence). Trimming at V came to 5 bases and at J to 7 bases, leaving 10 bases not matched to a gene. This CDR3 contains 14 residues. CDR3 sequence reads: CASSPLSGGAEQYF. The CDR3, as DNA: TGTGCCAGCAGCCCCCTTTCGGGGGGGGCTGAGCAGTACTTC.

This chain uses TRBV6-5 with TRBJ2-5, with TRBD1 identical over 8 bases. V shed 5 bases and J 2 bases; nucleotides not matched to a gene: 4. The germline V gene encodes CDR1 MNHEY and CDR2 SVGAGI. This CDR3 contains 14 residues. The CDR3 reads CASSPQGVQETQYF. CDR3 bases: TGTGCCAGCAGTCCACAGGGGGTACAAGAGACCCAGTACTTC.

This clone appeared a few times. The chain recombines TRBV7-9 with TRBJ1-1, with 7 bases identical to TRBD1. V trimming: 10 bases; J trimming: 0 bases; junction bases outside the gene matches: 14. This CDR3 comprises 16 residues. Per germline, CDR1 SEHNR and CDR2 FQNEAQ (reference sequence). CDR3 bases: TGTGCCACCAGAAACCGGGACAGACTACTGAACACTGAAGCTTTCTTT. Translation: CATRNRDRLLNTEAFF.

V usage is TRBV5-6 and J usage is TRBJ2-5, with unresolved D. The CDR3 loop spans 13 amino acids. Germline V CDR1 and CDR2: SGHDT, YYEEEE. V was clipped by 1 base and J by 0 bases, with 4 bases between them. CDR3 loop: CASSLRDQETQYF. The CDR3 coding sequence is TGTGCCAGCAGCTTGCGGGACCAAGAGACCCAGTACTTC.

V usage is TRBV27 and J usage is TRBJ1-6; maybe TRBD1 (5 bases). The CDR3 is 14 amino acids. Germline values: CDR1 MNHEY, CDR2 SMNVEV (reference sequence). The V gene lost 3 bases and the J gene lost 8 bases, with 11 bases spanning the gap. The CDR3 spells CASSFGTVYSPLHF. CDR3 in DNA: TGTGCCAGCAGTTTCGGGACTGTCTATTCACCCCTCCACTTT.

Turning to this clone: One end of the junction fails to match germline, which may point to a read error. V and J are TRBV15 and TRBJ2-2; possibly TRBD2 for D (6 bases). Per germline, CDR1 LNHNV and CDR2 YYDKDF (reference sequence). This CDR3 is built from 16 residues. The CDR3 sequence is CATSRVLLAAHRGAVF. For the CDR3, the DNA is TGTGCCACCAGCAGAGTGTTGTTAGCGGCGCACCGGGGAGCTGTTTTT.

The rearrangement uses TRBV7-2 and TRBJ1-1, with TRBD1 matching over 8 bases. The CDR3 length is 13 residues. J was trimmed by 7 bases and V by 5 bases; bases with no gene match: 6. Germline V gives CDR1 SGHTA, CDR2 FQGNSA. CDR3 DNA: TGTGCCAGCAGCCCACCAGGGGGCAATGAAGCTTTCTTT. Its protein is CASSPPGGNEAFF.

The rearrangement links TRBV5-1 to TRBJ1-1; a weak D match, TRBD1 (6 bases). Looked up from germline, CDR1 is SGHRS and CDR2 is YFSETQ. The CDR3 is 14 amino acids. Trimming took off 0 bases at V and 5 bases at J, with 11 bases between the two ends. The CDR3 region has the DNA TGCGCCAGCAGCTTGGGGCAGGGGAGGACTGAAGCTTTCTTT. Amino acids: CASSLGQGRTEAFF.

CDR3 sequence (DNA): TGTGCCAGCAGCTTTAGGAGGTGGGCAGACGGTGAGAACACTGAAGCTTTCTTT. Translated: CASSFRRWADGENTEAFF. The chain couples TRBV13 to TRBJ1-1; D is undetermined. The germline V gene encodes CDR1 PRHDT and CDR2 FYEKMQ (reference sequence). The CDR3 is 18 amino acids. V was cut by 3 bases and J by 1 base, with 21 bases left in between.

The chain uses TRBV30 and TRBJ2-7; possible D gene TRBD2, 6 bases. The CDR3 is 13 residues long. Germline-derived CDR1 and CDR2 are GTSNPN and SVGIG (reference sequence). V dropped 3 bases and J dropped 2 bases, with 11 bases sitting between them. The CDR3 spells CAWSTGSPYEQYF. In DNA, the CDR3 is TGTGCCTGGAGCACCGGGAGCCCCTACGAGCAGTACTTC.

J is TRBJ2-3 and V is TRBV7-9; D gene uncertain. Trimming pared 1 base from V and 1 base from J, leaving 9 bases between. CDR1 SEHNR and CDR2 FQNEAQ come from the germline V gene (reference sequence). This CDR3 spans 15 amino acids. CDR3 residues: CASSLVASGTDTQYF. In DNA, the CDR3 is TGTGCCAGCAGCTTAGTAGCTTCTGGCACAGATACGCAGTATTTT. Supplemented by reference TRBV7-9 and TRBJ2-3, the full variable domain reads DTGVSQNPRHKITKRGQNVTFRCDPISEHNRLYWYRQTLGQGPEFLTYFQNEAQLEKSRLLSDRFSAERPKGSFSTLEIQRTEQGDSAMYLCASSLVASGTDTQYFGPGTRLTVL.

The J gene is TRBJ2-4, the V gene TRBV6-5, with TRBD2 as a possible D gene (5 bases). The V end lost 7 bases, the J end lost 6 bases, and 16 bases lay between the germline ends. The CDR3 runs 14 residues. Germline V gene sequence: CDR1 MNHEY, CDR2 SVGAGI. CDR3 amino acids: CASTPPGGTNIQYF. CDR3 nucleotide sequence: TGTGCCAGCACCCCGCCAGGAGGTACAAACATTCAGTACTTC.

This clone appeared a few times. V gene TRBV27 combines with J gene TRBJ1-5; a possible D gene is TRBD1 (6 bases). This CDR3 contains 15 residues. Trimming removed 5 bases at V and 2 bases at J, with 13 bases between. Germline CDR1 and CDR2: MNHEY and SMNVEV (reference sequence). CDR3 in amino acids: CASSTQQGGNQPQHF. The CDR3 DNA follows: TGTGCCAGCAGTACCCAACAGGGAGGCAATCAGCCCCAGCATTTT.

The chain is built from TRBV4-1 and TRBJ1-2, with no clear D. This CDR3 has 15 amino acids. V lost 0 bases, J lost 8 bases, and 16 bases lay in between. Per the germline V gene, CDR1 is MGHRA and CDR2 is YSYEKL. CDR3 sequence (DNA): TGCGCCAGCAGCCAAGAGGGAAGTCCATTCTCGGGCTACACCTTC. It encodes CASSQEGSPFSGYTF.

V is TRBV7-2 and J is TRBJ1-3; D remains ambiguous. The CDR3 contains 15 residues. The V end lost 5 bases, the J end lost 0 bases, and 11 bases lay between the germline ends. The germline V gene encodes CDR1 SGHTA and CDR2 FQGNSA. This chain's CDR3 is CASSPQMSSGNTIYF. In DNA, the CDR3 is TGTGCCAGCAGCCCCCAGATGAGCTCTGGAAACACCATATATTTT.

The chain's CDR3 is CASGLASIATSDTDTQYF. CDR3 nucleotides: TGTGCTAGTGGTTTGGCCTCGATCGCGACTAGCGACACAGATACGCAGTATTTT. The chain employs TRBV12-5 and TRBJ2-3; TRBD2 matches at 8 bases. After removal of 1 base from V and 2 bases from J, the junction contained 11 bases not matched to a gene. The CDR3 has 18 residues. Germline values: CDR1 LGHNT, CDR2 FRNRAP.

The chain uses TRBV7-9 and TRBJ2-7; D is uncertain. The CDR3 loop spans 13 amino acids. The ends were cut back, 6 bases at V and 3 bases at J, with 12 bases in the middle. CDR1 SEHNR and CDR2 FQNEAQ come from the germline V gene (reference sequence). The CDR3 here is CASSLSVGYEQYV. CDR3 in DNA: TGTGCCAGCAGTTTATCAGTGGGCTACGAGCAGTACGTC.